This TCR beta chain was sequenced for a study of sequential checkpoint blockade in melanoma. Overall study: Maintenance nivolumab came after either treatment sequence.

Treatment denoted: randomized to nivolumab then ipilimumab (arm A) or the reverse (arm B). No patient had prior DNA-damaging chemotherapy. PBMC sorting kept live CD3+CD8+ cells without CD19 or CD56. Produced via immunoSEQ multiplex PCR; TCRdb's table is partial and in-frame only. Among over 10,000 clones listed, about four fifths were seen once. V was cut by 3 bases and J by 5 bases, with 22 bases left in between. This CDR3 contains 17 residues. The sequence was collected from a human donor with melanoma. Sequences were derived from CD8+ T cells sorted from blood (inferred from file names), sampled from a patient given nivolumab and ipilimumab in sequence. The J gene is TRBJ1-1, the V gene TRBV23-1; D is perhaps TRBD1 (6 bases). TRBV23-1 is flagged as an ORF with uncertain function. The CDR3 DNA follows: TGCGCCAGCAGTCATCCTCGCCCCCTGACAGGAAGGACTGAAGCTTTCTTT. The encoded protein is CASSHPRPLTGRTEAFF.